These 22 T cell receptor beta chains originate from one sample sequenced in a study of beta chain features in type 1 diabetes (dated by TCRdb to 2017 to 2018). On the study overall, not on this receptor specifically: In all four CD4+ subsets, TCRB CDR3 length was moderately but significantly shorter in type 1 diabetes patients.

Antigens for these TCRs are unknown. The method behind the library was the immunoSEQ multiplex PCR assay. All of the isolated RNA was reverse transcribed with the High Capacity cDNA Reverse Transcription Kit, so expressed TCRB transcripts were sequenced. TCRdb stores this immuneACCESS table with in-frame sequences only. Part of the clones is absent; in the studies checked, under half of the shortfall reflects unresolved V genes, and no reason is known for the rest. The sample table lists about 370,000 clones, around 10% of them with a count of one. The top ten clones comprise approximately 0.6% of the sample. Sequenced input: central memory CD4+ T cells from blood. These TCRs come from a man aged 30-40 years with type 1 diabetes.

A single count supports this clone. V and J are TRBV7-2 and TRBJ2-6; D unresolved. The V end was cut by 3 bases, the J end by 1 base, with 7 bases between. This CDR3 contains 15 residues. Germline CDR1 and CDR2: SGHTA and FQGNSA. The CDR3 sequence is CASSFSISGANVLTF. DNA of the CDR3: TGTGCCAGCAGCTTCTCGATTTCTGGGGCCAACGTCCTGACTTTC.

This clone was seen a few times. The V gene is TRBV5-4, the J gene TRBJ2-3; 9 bases map to TRBD1. Trimming took 1 base from V and 5 from J; bases not matched to a gene: 5. CDR3 length: 15 amino acids. CDR1 and CDR2 (germline): SGHNT, YYREEE (reference sequence). The DNA for the CDR3 is TGTGCCAGCAGCTTGAGGAGACAGGGGGGAGATACGCAGTATTTT. Protein product: CASSLRRQGGDTQYF. The full variable domain, in which reference TRBV5-4 and TRBJ2-3 provide the parts outside the CDR3, is ETGVTQSPTHLIKTRGQQVTLRCSSQSGHNTVSWYQQALGQGPQFIFQYYREEENGRGNFPPRFSGLQFPNYSSELNVNALELDDSALYLCASSLRRQGGDTQYFGPGTRLTVL.

This clone was recorded at least ten times. The V and J genes are TRBV27 and TRBJ1-5, with a possible D match to TRBD1 (5 bases). Germline V gene data show CDR1 as MNHEY and CDR2 as SMNVEV (reference sequence). The V and J ends lost 6 bases and 0 bases respectively, with 9 bases between them. The CDR3 runs 14 residues. DNA of the CDR3: TGTGCCAGCAGCAGGGAATCTAGCAATCAGCCCCAGCATTTT. This codes for CASSRESSNQPQHF.

On this clone itself: The same CDR3 is also encoded by other DNA sequences in this sample. This chain uses TRBV28 with TRBJ2-5, with TRBD1 matching over 7 bases. Trimming at V came to 1 base and at J to 1 base, leaving 3 bases not matched to a gene. The germline gives CDR1 MDHEN, CDR2 SYDVKM. CDR3 length: 15 residues. The chain's CDR3 is CASSLSGGSQETQYF. In nucleotides, the CDR3 is TGTGCCAGCAGTTTATCAGGGGGTTCCCAAGAGACCCAGTACTTC. Looking up the rest from reference TRBV28 and TRBJ2-5 gives the full variable domain: DVKVTQSSRYLVKRTGEKVFLECVQDMDHENMFWYRQDPGLGLRLIYFSYDVKMKEKGDIPEGYSVSREKKERFSLILESASTNQTSMYLCASSLSGGSQETQYFGPGTRLLVL.

The V call is TRBV19, the J call TRBJ1-1, with TRBD1 matching 7 bases. The CDR3 extends over 15 amino acids. V shed 5 bases, J shed 1 base, and the junction held 7 bases outside the gene matches. Looked up from germline, CDR1 is LNHDA and CDR2 is SQIVND (reference sequence). CDR3 protein: CASSSAPGGNTEAFF. CDR3 DNA sequence: TGTGCCAGTAGTTCCGCCCCAGGGGGGAACACTGAAGCTTTCTTT.

This sequence joins TRBV19 and TRBJ2-2; TRBD2 matches at 7 bases. Per germline, CDR1 LNHDA and CDR2 SQIVND (reference sequence). The CDR3 runs to 15 residues. J was trimmed by 4 bases and V by 4 bases; bases with no gene match: 6. The CDR3 region is CASSKSGDFTGELFF. CDR3 bases: TGTGCCAGTAGTAAGAGCGGGGACTTCACCGGGGAGCTGTTTTTT.

As concerns this clone: At one boundary the junction diverges from the germline segment, which might be a read error. This chain joins TRBV29-1 and TRBJ1-1, with D unclear. Germline CDR1 SQVTM, CDR2 ANQGSEA. CDR3 length: 14 amino acids. CDR3: CSVEGRGMNTEAFF. The CDR3 DNA sequence: TGCAGCGTCGAAGGACGGGGAATGAACACTGAAGCTTTCTTT.

This clone was detected only a few times. The V call is TRBV28, the J call TRBJ2-7; D uncertain. The CDR3 runs 14 residues. From germline, CDR1 is MDHEN and CDR2 SYDVKM. Trimming removed 7 bases from V and 0 bases from J, with 13 bases in between. The CDR3 DNA is TGTGCCAGCAACACCCCCGGCTCCTCCTACGAGCAGTACTTC. This sequence encodes CASNTPGSSYEQYF.

The rearrangement uses TRBV6-1 and TRBJ2-7, with 10 bases that match TRBD2. Germline-derived CDR1 and CDR2 are MNHNS and SASEGT. V lost 2 bases, J lost 5 bases, and 9 bases stayed unmatched. The CDR3 contains 16 residues. The CDR3 sequence: CASSELSGRADHEQYF. CDR3 nucleotides: TGTGCCAGCAGTGAACTAAGCGGGAGGGCCGACCACGAGCAGTACTTC.

This clone was counted between two and nine times. The chain recombines TRBV5-1 with TRBJ2-7; D is possibly TRBD1 or TRBD2 (6 bases each). V lost 0 bases and J lost 11, with 12 bases in between. CDR1 is SGHRS and CDR2 is YFSETQ in the germline V gene. The CDR3 has 12 amino acids. The CDR3 region has the DNA TGCGCCAGCAGCTTGGAGAGGGGGGAGAAGTACTTC. It translates to CASSLERGEKYF.

This clone was counted at least ten times. This sequence joins TRBV7-2 and TRBJ2-4; 11 bases agree with TRBD1. The CDR3 has 16 residues. The germline V gene has CDR1 SGHTA and CDR2 FQGNSA. The V gene end was trimmed by 0 bases and the J gene end by 6 bases; junction bases not matched to a gene: 4. CDR3 loop: CASSLAAGQGVNIQYF. The CDR3 nucleotides read TGTGCCAGCAGCTTAGCCGCGGGACAGGGGGTAAACATTCAGTACTTC.

Only a few counts were recorded for this clone. The CDR3, as DNA: TGCGCCAGCAGCCAAGAAACAGGAAGACGTGGCTACACCTTC. Translated: CASSQETGRRGYTF. The chain links TRBV4-3 to TRBJ1-2; tentatively, D is TRBD1 (5 bases). Trimming cost V 0 bases and J 7 bases, with 12 bases left between them. This CDR3 comprises 14 residues. Germline-derived CDR1 and CDR2 are LGHNA and YSLEER.

A few counts support this clone. Written as DNA, the CDR3 is TGTGCCAGCAGCGCCTACGGCTCCTACGAGCAGTACTTC. It yields the protein CASSAYGSYEQYF. V and J are TRBV5-8 and TRBJ2-7; D ambiguous. CDR1 is SGHTS, CDR2 YDEGEE, per germline. The CDR3 consists of 13 residues. Trimming stripped 4 bases from V and 0 bases from J, with 8 bases between.

This clone has just a few counts. The chain carries TRBV28 and TRBJ2-3; D is uncertain. Trimming pared 7 bases from V and 1 base from J, leaving 15 bases between. CDR1 is MDHEN and CDR2 is SYDVKM in the germline V gene. This CDR3 spans 15 amino acids. CDR3 bases: TGTGCCAGCACCTCCCTCGTCCGGGGCACAGATACGCAGTATTTT. Translated, it gives CASTSLVRGTDTQYF.

This clone was seen only a few times. This rearrangement joins TRBV11-2 to TRBJ2-5; 7 nucleotides agree with TRBD2. Germline CDR1 is SGHAT and CDR2 is FQNNGV. CDR3 length: 13 residues. The V and J ends lost 4 bases and 7 bases, in that order; junction bases with no gene match: 6. Here the CDR3 DNA reads TGTGCCAGCAGCTCCGGACTAGAGGGGACCCAGTACTTC. Translated: CASSSGLEGTQYF.

The chain recombines TRBV7-9 with TRBJ2-2; possible D gene TRBD2, 6 bases. From germline, CDR1 is SEHNR and CDR2 FQNEAQ (reference sequence). V was cut by 1 base and J by 2 bases, with 11 bases left in between. The CDR3 has 16 amino acids. Here the CDR3 reads CASSLGHTSNTGELFF. The DNA for the CDR3 is TGTGCCAGCAGCTTAGGGCACACTAGCAACACCGGGGAGCTGTTTTTT.

This clone was seen only a few times. The chain combines TRBV29-1 with TRBJ1-2, with D maybe TRBD1 (6 bases). This CDR3 contains 14 residues. Trimming removed 2 bases at V and 5 bases at J, with 15 bases between. Germline CDR1 SQVTM, CDR2 ANQGSEA. The CDR3 is CSVEQGRGRYGYTF. CDR3 bases: TGCAGCGTTGAACAGGGGCGAGGGCGTTATGGCTACACCTTC.

This clone appeared a few times. The chain uses TRBV9 and TRBJ2-7, with TRBD2 identical over 8 bases. In germline, CDR1 is SGDLS, CDR2 YYNGEE. V trimming: 7 bases; J trimming: 0 bases; junction bases outside the gene matches: 6. The CDR3 spans 14 residues. CDR3 DNA: TGTGCCAGCGCGCCGGGGGGGCCCTCCTACGAGCAGTACTTC. This codes for CASAPGGPSYEQYF.

The V call is TRBV30, the J call TRBJ1-2; D is undetermined. This CDR3 has 11 amino acids. Per germline, CDR1 GTSNPN and CDR2 SVGIG (reference sequence). Trimming removed 2 bases from V and 8 bases from J, with 9 bases in between. The CDR3: CAWSYIVGYTF. The CDR3 DNA reads as TGTGCCTGGAGTTACATCGTGGGCTACACCTTC.

This clone was counted between two and nine times. J is TRBJ2-1 and V is TRBV5-4; 9 bases are shared with TRBD2. Losses at the gene ends were 0 bases for V and 6 bases for J; bases not matched to a gene: 7. The CDR3 is 16 amino acids. The germline gives CDR1 SGHNT, CDR2 YYREEE (reference sequence). CDR3 nucleotides: TGTGCCAGCAGCTTGGGGGCTAGCGGGATAGGCAATGAGCAGTTCTTC. Its protein product is CASSLGASGIGNEQFF.

The chain employs TRBV5-6 and TRBJ1-4; TRBD1 aligns across 7 bases. The CDR3 sequence is 16 residues long. Losses at the gene ends were 0 bases for V and 6 bases for J; bases not matched to a gene: 8. Looked up from germline, CDR1 is SGHDT and CDR2 is YYEEEE. The CDR3 sequence is CASSLDSTGTYEKLFF. Here the CDR3 DNA reads TGTGCCAGCAGCTTGGACTCGACAGGGACGTATGAAAAACTGTTTTTT.

This clone was detected only a few times. The chain employs TRBV7-8 and TRBJ1-5, with D possibly matching TRBD1 (6 bases). Per germline, CDR1 SGHVS and CDR2 FQNEAQ. Trimming took off 4 bases at V and 0 bases at J, with 16 bases between the two ends. The CDR3 runs to 17 residues. As DNA, the CDR3 is TGTGCCAGCAGCTCCCCTAGGGACACGGATAGCAATCAGCCCCAGCATTTT. It specifies CASSSPRDTDSNQPQHF. The full variable domain, completed using reference TRBV7-8 and TRBJ1-5, is GAGVSQSPRYKVAKRGQDVALRCDPISGHVSLFWYQQALGQGPEFLTYFQNEAQLDKSGLPSDRFFAERPEGSVSTLKIQRTQQEDSAVYLCASSSPRDTDSNQPQHFGDGTRLSIL.